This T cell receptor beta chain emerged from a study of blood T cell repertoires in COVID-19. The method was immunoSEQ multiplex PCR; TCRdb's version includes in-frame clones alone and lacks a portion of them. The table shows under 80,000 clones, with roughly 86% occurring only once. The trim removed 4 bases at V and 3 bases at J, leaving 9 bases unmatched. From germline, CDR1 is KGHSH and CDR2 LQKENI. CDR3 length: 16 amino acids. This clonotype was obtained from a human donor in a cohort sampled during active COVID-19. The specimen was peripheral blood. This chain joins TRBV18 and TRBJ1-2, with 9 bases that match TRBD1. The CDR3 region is CASSLTPGQGDYGYTF. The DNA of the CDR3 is TGTGCCAGCTCACTGACCCCGGGACAGGGTGACTATGGCTACACCTTC.